One sample yielded the 21 T cell receptor beta chains listed below, sequenced in a study of blood T cell repertoires in COVID-19. Generated by immunoSEQ multiplex PCR, the TCRdb table keeps only in-frame clones and is missing some. Of roughly 150,000 clones in the sample, more than 80% were seen once. The sequenced material came from peripheral blood. The receptors come from a human donor in a cohort sampled during active COVID-19.

This clone was seen once. This chain links TRBV6-2 or TRBV6-3 with TRBJ2-3; maybe TRBD2 (6 bases). Germline V gene data show CDR1 as MNHEY and CDR2 as SVGEGT. This CDR3 contains 16 residues. V was pared by 2 bases and J by 0 bases, with 12 bases between. The CDR3 loop is CASSYGLADSTDTQYF. CDR3 sequence (DNA): TGTGCCAGCAGTTACGGGTTAGCGGATAGCACAGATACGCAGTATTTT.

The rearrangement uses TRBV20-1 and TRBJ2-1, with 7 bases fitting TRBD1. The CDR3 contains 16 residues. V shed 3 bases and J 4 bases; nucleotides not matched to a gene: 12. Per germline, CDR1 DFQATT and CDR2 SNEGSKA (reference sequence). CDR3 loop: CSASAIQGQKYNEQFF. DNA of the CDR3: TGCAGTGCTAGTGCCATTCAGGGACAGAAGTACAATGAGCAGTTCTTC.

The CDR3 DNA reads TGTGCCAGCAGCTTAGGTCTCCGGGAGACCCAGTACTTC. Protein sequence: CASSLGLRETQYF. This chain uses TRBV11-3 with TRBJ2-5; the D is unclear. Germline lookup yields CDR1 SGHNT and CDR2 YENEEA. The germline V and J ends were trimmed by 1 base and 5 bases, with 8 bases remaining between them. The CDR3 length is 13 residues.

The genes are TRBV7-9 and TRBJ2-7; TRBD2 matches at 12 bases. Germline assignment: CDR1 SEHNR and CDR2 FQNEAQ (reference sequence). With V trimmed by 3 bases and J by 5 bases, 2 bases remained unmatched. CDR3 length equals 14 residues. The CDR3 sequence: CASSFGLAGHEQYF. The CDR3 DNA reads as TGTGCCAGCAGCTTCGGACTAGCGGGACACGAGCAGTACTTC.

V gene TRBV2 combines with J gene TRBJ1-2; 7 bases line up with TRBD1. V was pared by 11 bases and J by 0 bases, with 6 bases of the junction left unmatched. This CDR3 contains 13 residues. Per germline, CDR1 SNHLY and CDR2 FYNNEI. The CDR3: CAGRQGPNYGYTF. The CDR3 DNA reads as TGTGCCGGTCGACAGGGACCTAACTATGGCTACACCTTC.

The chain carries TRBV19 and TRBJ2-6; a possible D gene is TRBD1 (6 bases). The CDR3 is 18 residues long. Trimming removed 4 bases from V and 0 bases from J, with 16 bases in between. Germline V gives CDR1 LNHDA, CDR2 SQIVND (reference sequence). Here the CDR3 reads CASSTMTGPSSGANVLTF. CDR3 in DNA: TGTGCCAGTAGTACGATGACAGGCCCCAGCTCTGGGGCCAACGTCCTGACTTTC.

This sequence joins TRBV19 and TRBJ2-7, with TRBD2 identical over 9 bases. The CDR3 extends over 14 amino acids. Germline CDR1 LNHDA, CDR2 SQIVND (reference sequence). J gave up 6 bases and V 3 bases, and 6 bases lay outside the gene matches. The CDR3 nucleotides read TGTGCCAGTAGTATGCGGGAGGGGCTGTTCGAGCAGTACTTC. This encodes CASSMREGLFEQYF.

This chain links TRBV10-3 with TRBJ2-1; 12 nucleotides match TRBD2. CDR3 length: 13 residues. The V segment lost 9 bases and the J segment 6 bases; nucleotides outside the gene matches: 3. Germline V gene sequence: CDR1 ENHRY, CDR2 SYGVKD. The CDR3 nucleotides are TGTGCCATTGGACTAGCGGGACGCAATGAGCAGTTCTTC. Residues: CAIGLAGRNEQFF.

The chain's CDR3 is CSASTAPEQFF. CDR3 in DNA: TGCAGTGCTAGCACCGCGCCCGAGCAGTTCTTC. This rearrangement joins TRBV20-1 to TRBJ2-1, with D unclear. The CDR3 extends over 11 amino acids. V was trimmed by 3 bases and J by 10 bases, leaving 10 bases between them. Germline CDR1 and CDR2: DFQATT and SNEGSKA (reference sequence).

The chain has TRBV27 and TRBJ2-5; 7 bases fit TRBD2. The junction had 14 bases not matched to a gene; V was cut back by 2 bases and J by 5 bases. The CDR3 runs to 17 residues. CDR1 and CDR2 from the germline V gene are MNHEY and SMNVEV (reference sequence). DNA of the CDR3: TGTGCCAGCAGTTTAGGACCCGGGACTACTCGCCGCGAGACCCAGTACTTC. This encodes CASSLGPGTTRRETQYF.

The rearrangement links TRBV6-5 to TRBJ1-6; unclear D gene. The CDR3 sequence is 16 residues long. The germline V gene encodes CDR1 MNHEY and CDR2 SVGAGI. V lost 4 bases and J lost 7, with 17 bases in between. CDR3 DNA: TGTGCCAGCAGTTTCCTCGCCAGGAAGCGGAATTCACCCCTCCACTTT. Translation: CASSFLARKRNSPLHF.

The rearrangement links TRBV9 to TRBJ1-1; no reliable D call. CDR3 size: 15 residues. The V gene's germline CDR1 is SGDLS and CDR2 YYNGEE. Deletions cut 0 bases from V and 1 base from J, with 10 bases between. The DNA for the CDR3 is TGTGCCAGCAGCGTAGAGGGCCGGGGGAACACTGAAGCTTTCTTT. Translation gives CASSVEGRGNTEAFF.

The chain uses TRBV5-1 and TRBJ1-1; a weak D match, TRBD1 (5 bases). Germline CDR1 is SGHRS and CDR2 is YFSETQ. Trimming stripped 5 bases from V and 5 bases from J, with 16 bases between. This CDR3 is built from 14 residues. The CDR3 reads CASRLGQVRTEAFF. Here the CDR3 DNA reads TGCGCCAGCAGGCTGGGGCAGGTAAGAACTGAAGCTTTCTTT. The whole variable domain, filled in from reference TRBV5-1 and TRBJ1-1, reads KAGVTQTPRYLIKTRGQQVTLSCSPISGHRSVSWYQQTPGQGLQFLFEYFSETQRNKGNFPGRFSGRQFSNSRSEMNVSTLELGDSALYLCASRLGQVRTEAFFGQGTRLTVV.

V is TRBV4-1 and J is TRBJ2-3, with D possibly being TRBD1 (5 bases). V was clipped by 1 base and J by 4 bases, with 12 bases between them. Germline V gene data show CDR1 as MGHRA and CDR2 as YSYEKL. The CDR3 is made up of 15 amino acids. The CDR3 spells CASSQGGSPPDTQYF. Written as DNA, the CDR3 is TGCGCCAGCAGCCAAGGGGGCAGCCCACCAGATACGCAGTATTTT.

The V and J genes are TRBV25-1 and TRBJ2-1; 9 bases map to TRBD1. The CDR3 runs to 14 residues. Germline loops: CDR1 MGHDK, CDR2 SYGVNS. V was pared by 7 bases and J by 5 bases, with 6 bases of the junction left unmatched. The CDR3 sequence is CASNTGGRNNEQFF. CDR3 sequence (DNA): TGTGCCAGCAACACAGGGGGCAGAAACAATGAGCAGTTCTTC.

This chain links TRBV30 with TRBJ2-1, with D perhaps TRBD2 (5 bases). Germline V CDR1 and CDR2: GTSNPN, SVGIG (reference sequence). Trimming pared 5 bases from V and 0 bases from J, leaving 14 bases between. This CDR3 contains 15 residues. The CDR3: CAWASERSSYNEQFF. In nucleotides, the CDR3 is TGTGCCTGGGCCTCGGAGCGGAGCTCCTACAATGAGCAGTTCTTC.

V is TRBV6-5 and J is TRBJ2-4; D is possibly TRBD2 (5 bases). Germline loops: CDR1 MNHEY, CDR2 SVGAGI. The CDR3 runs to 12 residues. Trimming took off 7 bases at V and 7 bases at J, with 11 bases between the two ends. CDR3 in amino acids: CASNRDPNIQYF. The CDR3 DNA reads TGTGCCAGCAACCGGGATCCCAACATTCAGTACTTC.

The genes are TRBV10-2 and TRBJ1-2; D is unclear. Germline CDR1 reads WSHSY; CDR2 reads SAAADI. The CDR3 sequence is 14 residues long. Trimming removed 1 base at V and 1 base at J, with 7 bases between. The CDR3 coding sequence is TGCGCCAGCAGTGAGTTCAGTCTTAACTATGGCTACACCTTC. It yields the protein CASSEFSLNYGYTF.

V gene TRBV6-1 combines with J gene TRBJ1-3, with D unresolved. The V gene's germline CDR1 is MNHNS and CDR2 SASEGT. The CDR3 length is 17 residues. V lost 3 bases, J lost 0 bases, and 15 bases lay in between. The CDR3 DNA reads TGTGCCAGCAGTGAGGTGGGCAGAAGCCACTCTGGAAACACCATATATTTT. Translation: CASSEVGRSHSGNTIYF.

The chain carries TRBV4-3 and TRBJ2-1, with 9 bases fitting TRBD2. V was pared by 0 bases and J by 2 bases, with 5 bases of the junction left unmatched. Germline CDR1 is LGHNA and CDR2 is YSLEER. This CDR3 comprises 17 residues. CDR3 nucleotides: TGCGCCAGCAGCCAAGATCGGGTAGCGGGGGCCTACAATGAGCAGTTCTTC. This translates into CASSQDRVAGAYNEQFF.

This clone has more than one count but fewer than ten. The chain employs TRBV2 and TRBJ2-3; 11 nucleotides match TRBD2. The CDR3 loop spans 21 amino acids. V lost 5 bases and J lost 0; bases outside the gene matches: 19. Looked up from germline, CDR1 is SNHLY and CDR2 is FYNNEI. Here the CDR3 reads CASSLGTSGFLGPTSTDTQYF. CDR3 DNA: TGTGCCAGCAGTCTAGGGACTAGCGGTTTCCTAGGCCCGACTAGCACAGATACGCAGTATTTT.